Included here is one T cell receptor (beta chain) sequence, with context. No cognate antigen has been identified for it. Base-call qualities are not available, and no considerably larger clone is one nucleotide away. The sample is drawn from a study of beta chain features in type 1 diabetes (dated by TCRdb to 2017 to 2018). About the study as a whole: No differences in mean age, gender distribution, total cell number or subset yield were found between patients and healthy donors. The study compared TCRB repertoires of sorted circulating CD4+ T cell subsets between recently diagnosed type 1 diabetes patients and matched healthy donors. Across all samples, approximately 100 million sorted cells were examined, and cell number per subset correlated strongly with RNA yield. Regulatory and stem cell-like memory subsets were isolated from only 8 patients and about 8 healthy donors, whereas naive and central memory subsets came from all 28 donors.

The investigation overall reported the following: PCR might favor shorter templates, but patient and control samples were amplified and corrected together, so any skew would affect both groups equally. Naive, central memory and regulatory TCRB repertoires appeared to be more similar among patients than among healthy donors. Because cDNA was sequenced instead of genomic DNA, highly expressing activated cells could be over-represented, though the groups showed no difference in activation or CD3 levels. At VDJ recombination sites, type 1 diabetes patients had fewer insertions and more deleted nucleotides, which implies abnormalities in thymic rearrangement. Only small numbers of individuals were included in the HLA sub-analyses, which left unresolved whether HLA type had any influence on TCRB rearrangement. In all four CD4+ subsets, TCRB CDR3 length was moderately but significantly shorter in type 1 diabetes patients.

The germline V gene specifies WSHSY as CDR1 and SAAADI as CDR2. V ends up 2 bases short and J 7 bases short, with an unmatched junction base count of 12. The CDR3 covers 16 residues, taking in both the cysteine and the phenylalanine. Only CDR3 DNA is held: 48 bases, read in frame from base 1. Each donor gave one peripheral blood draw, around 100 mL on average, collected into heparinised tubes. A BD FACSAria II and a panel including CD45RO, CCR7, CD25, CD127, CD95 and CD27 were used to sort naive, central memory, regulatory and stem cell-like memory CD4+ T cells. Purity was above 95% for every sorted population. PBMCs were isolated immediately by Lymphoprep density gradient centrifugation and stained directly without culture. So that batch effects would be minimized, each experiment stained and sorted samples in pairs, pairing one healthy donor with one patient. All of the isolated RNA was reverse transcribed with the High Capacity cDNA Reverse Transcription Kit, so expressed TCRB transcripts were sequenced. Deep immunoSEQ sequencing was applied to naive, central memory and regulatory T cell samples, giving an average of roughly 3.3 million total reads per sample. Sorted cells were lysed in RLT buffer, and RNA was extracted using DNase-treated RNeasy Micro or Mini kits according to cell number. Each cell subset was processed on its own to prevent cross-contamination, while patient and healthy donor samples were processed together. TCRB sequences were amplified from cDNA with the immunoSEQ multiplex PCR, producing 87-bp fragments spanning the CDR3 region. Sequencing of the amplicons was performed on the Illumina HiSeq platform. Per the authors' processing: Synthetic template baselines were used to correct PCR bias computationally, reads within Hamming distance 2 were collapsed, and singletons that could not be merged were discarded. Reads were aligned to IMGT to assign V, D and J genes, CDR3 length, and insertions or deletions at six rearrangement sites. Within each subset, clonotype counts were normalized to the number of sorted cells before true diversity and Gini coefficients were calculated with the tcR R package. The overlap coefficient, calculated on TCRB nucleotide sequences, was used to measure repertoire sharing. As a proxy for the pre-selection repertoire, out-of-frame TCRB sequences from naive cells were analyzed. As stored in TCRdb, this immuneACCESS dataset retains in-frame rearrangements with V and J assigned. A fraction of the clones does not appear; measured against another copy, unresolved V genes explain less than half of the discrepancy, and the remainder lacks a known reason. The V and J calls and clone size come from that table; D and trimming were worked out from the DNA. For this sample there are about 900,000 clones; under 20% appear just once. The ten biggest clones cover around 0.02% of the sample.

The chain is encoded by TRBV10-2 joined to TRBJ2-7, with TRBD2 identical over 9 junction bases. The sequenced sample was naive CD4+ T cells from blood. This specimen's cell subset or site label, interpreted: true naive CD4+ T cells. This sequence originates from a woman aged 18 to 35 in good health. CDR3 loop: CASSEVVASGKGEQYF. The nucleotide sequence is TGCGCCAGCAGTGAGGTAGTGGCTAGCGGGAAGGGGGAGCAGTACTTC.